These 9 T cell receptor beta chains were all obtained from the same sample, sequenced in a study of T cells in Graves' hyperthyroidism and ophthalmopathy. Template material for amplifying TCR beta CDR3 regions consisted of RNA transcripts. The TCR CDR3 first-round RT-PCR relied on the HTBI primer set. In TCRdb, the multiplex PCR reads were re-called with MiXCR into one record per CDR3 protein. The sample includes about 710,000 distinct CDR3 sequences, approximately 16% seen only once; the top ten take under 8.5%. Sequences were obtained from blood. The source is a man between 18 and 35 years old with Graves' hyperthyroidism.

The rearrangement joins TRBV4-2 to TRBJ1-3; D not certain. V was shortened by 2 bases and J by 0 bases, with 8 bases between the two germline ends. Germline values: CDR1 LGHNA, CDR2 YNFKEQ. The CDR3 has 15 amino acids. The CDR3 protein is CASSQWANSGNTIYF. The CDR3 bases are TGTGCCAGCAGCCAATGGGCCAACTCTGGAAACACCATATATTTT.

The chain links TRBV28 to TRBJ1-2, with 8 bases aligning to TRBD1. The CDR3 is 14 residues long. Trimming removed 7 bases from V and 4 bases from J; junction bases left unmatched: 8. The germline V gene has CDR1 MDHEN and CDR2 SYDVKM. CDR3 sequence: CASTPQGAGYGYTF. The CDR3 nucleotides are TGTGCCAGCACCCCCCAGGGGGCAGGCTATGGCTACACCTTC.

A note on this clonotype: Possible read error: a much larger clone is one base away. The DNA of the CDR3 is TGTGCCAGCAGTTTAGACCCGGGGACAGGGGGATTTGTCGTATACAATGAGCAGTTCTTC. Translating gives CASSLDPGTGGFVVYNEQFF. This chain uses TRBV27 with TRBJ2-1; 11 bases are a match to TRBD1. The junction had 16 bases not matched to a gene; V was cut back by 2 bases and J by 4 bases. The CDR3 sequence is 20 residues long. In germline, CDR1 is MNHEY, CDR2 SMNVEV (reference sequence).

The chain links TRBV25-1 to TRBJ2-5; no reliable D call. The CDR3 is 14 residues long. In germline, CDR1 is MGHDK, CDR2 SYGVNS. Trimming pared 3 bases from V and 5 bases from J, leaving 13 bases between. CDR3 residues: CASSDTTRVETQYF. CDR3 nucleotides: TGTGCCAGCAGTGACACTACCCGGGTGGAGACCCAGTACTTC.

This clonotype was seen ten or more times. The chain recombines TRBV28 with TRBJ1-1; TRBD1 matches at 10 bases. The CDR3 loop spans 15 amino acids. Trimming cost V 6 bases and J 2 bases; bases outside gene matches: 6. Germline V gene data show CDR1 as MDHEN and CDR2 as SYDVKM. As DNA, the CDR3 is TGTGCCAGCAGGGACCGGGACAGGGGTAACACTGAAGCTTTCTTT. Translation gives CASRDRDRGNTEAFF.

The rearrangement uses TRBV14 and TRBJ2-5, with no clear D. V lost 4 bases and J 7 bases, leaving 16 bases between the germline ends. In germline, CDR1 is SGHDN, CDR2 FVKESK. CDR3 length equals 14 residues. The CDR3 protein is CASSRAVGAVTQYF. DNA of the CDR3: TGTGCCAGCAGCCGAGCAGTTGGCGCGGTGACCCAGTACTTC.

The table lists this clonotype with many counts. The rearrangement links TRBV2 to TRBJ2-5; TRBD2 agrees at 8 bases. CDR3 length equals 17 residues. Per the germline V gene, CDR1 is SNHLY and CDR2 is FYNNEI. Losses at the gene ends were 6 bases for V and 5 bases for J; bases not matched to a gene: 17. The CDR3 loop is CASSRRQLRSGSETQYF. The CDR3, as DNA: TGTGCCAGCAGCCGCAGGCAGCTGAGGAGCGGGAGTGAGACCCAGTACTTC.

The sample holds many counts of this clonotype. The chain carries TRBV10-3 and TRBJ2-7; D call uncertain. The CDR3 totals 13 residues. Per germline, CDR1 ENHRY and CDR2 SYGVKD. Deletions cut 5 bases from V and 0 bases from J, with 8 bases between. CDR3 DNA sequence: TGTGCCATCAGTCTCTACGACTCCTACGAGCAGTACTTC. Protein sequence: CAISLYDSYEQYF.

V is TRBV20-1 and J is TRBJ1-2; the D is unclear. Germline V gives CDR1 DFQATT, CDR2 SNEGSKA (reference sequence). The CDR3 has 12 residues. V was trimmed by 6 bases and J by 6 bases, leaving 14 bases between them. The CDR3 loop is CSAISRRDGYTF. The CDR3 nucleotides read TGCAGTGCCATCTCGCGGAGGGATGGCTACACCTTC.